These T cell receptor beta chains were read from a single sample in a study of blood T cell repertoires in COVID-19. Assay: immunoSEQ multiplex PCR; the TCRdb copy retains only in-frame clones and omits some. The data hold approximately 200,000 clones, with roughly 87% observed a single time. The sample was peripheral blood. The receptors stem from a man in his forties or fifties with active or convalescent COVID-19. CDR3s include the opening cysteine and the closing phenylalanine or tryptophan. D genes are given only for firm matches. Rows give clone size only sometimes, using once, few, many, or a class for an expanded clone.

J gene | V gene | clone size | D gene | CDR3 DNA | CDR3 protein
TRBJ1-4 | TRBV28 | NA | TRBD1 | TGTGCCAGCAGATTGCGGGACAGGGGATATGAAAAACTGTTTTTT | CASRLRDRGYEKLFF
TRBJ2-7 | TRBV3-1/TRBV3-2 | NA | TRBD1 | TGTGCCAGCAGCCGACAGGGGAGCGAGCAGTACTTC | CASSRQGSEQYF
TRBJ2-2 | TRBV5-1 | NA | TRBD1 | TGCGCCAGCAGCCTGGGAACAGGGGACACCGGGGAGCTGTTTTTT | CASSLGTGDTGELFF
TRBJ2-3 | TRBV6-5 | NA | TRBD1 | TGTGCCAGCAGTTACAGGGGGCCGGCAGATACGCAGTATTTT | CASSYRGPADTQYF
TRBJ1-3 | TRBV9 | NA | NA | TGTGCCAGCAGCCTCCGCAGGGCTGGAAACACCATATATTTT | CASSLRRAGNTIYF
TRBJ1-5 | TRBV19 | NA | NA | TGTGCCAGTAGTATAGAGAGGTTGGCGCCCCAGCATTTT | CASSIERLAPQHF
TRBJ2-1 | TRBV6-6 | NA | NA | TGTGCCAGCAGTTTTAGTGGGCACAATGAGCAGTTCTTC | CASSFSGHNEQFF
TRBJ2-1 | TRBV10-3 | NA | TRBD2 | TGTGCCATCAGCGGTGGACTAGCGGGAGACAGGGAGCAGTTCTTC | CAISGGLAGDREQFF
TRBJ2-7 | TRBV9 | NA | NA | TGTGCCAGCAGCCCAACTTACTCCTACGAGCAGTACTTC | CASSPTYSYEQYF
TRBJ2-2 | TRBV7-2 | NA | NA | TGTGCCAGCAGCCTTGGCGGTCCCGGACTACCGAACACCGGGGAGCTGTTTTTT | CASSLGGPGLPNTGELFF
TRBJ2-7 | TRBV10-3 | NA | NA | TGTGCCATCAGTGAGTCTAGCGTGAACGAGCAGTACTTC | CAISESSVNEQYF
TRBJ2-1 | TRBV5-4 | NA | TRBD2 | TGTGCCAGCAGCTCCGGGACTAGCGGGTGGGAGGGGCTTTACAATGAGCAGTTCTTC | CASSSGTSGWEGLYNEQFF
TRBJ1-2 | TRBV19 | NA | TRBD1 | TGTGCCAGTACTAGATCGGACAGGGCGGGCTACACCTTC | CASTRSDRAGYTF
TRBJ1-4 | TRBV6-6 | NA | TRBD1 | TGTGCCAGCAGTTCCAGGACAGGGAATGAAAAACTGTTTTTT | CASSSRTGNEKLFF
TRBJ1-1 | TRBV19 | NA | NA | TGTGCCAGTTCACAGGGGAACACTGAAGCTTTCTTT | CASSQGNTEAFF
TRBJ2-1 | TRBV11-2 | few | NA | TGTGCCAGCAGTCATACAGGGCCCTACAATGAGCAGTTCTTC | CASSHTGPYNEQFF
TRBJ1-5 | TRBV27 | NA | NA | TGTGCCAGCAGTCCCGAGCCGGAGAATCAGCCCCAGCATTTT | CASSPEPENQPQHF
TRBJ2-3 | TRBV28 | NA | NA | TGTGCCAGCAGCGACTCTTTTACAGATACGCAGTATTTT | CASSDSFTDTQYF
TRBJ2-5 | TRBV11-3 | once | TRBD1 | TGTGCCAGCAGCTGGACAGGGGGAGAGGAGGAGACCCAGTACTTC | CASSWTGGEEETQYF
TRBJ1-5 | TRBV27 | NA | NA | TGTGCCAGCAGTTTGTGGCCGGAGAATCAGCCCCAGCATTTT | CASSLWPENQPQHF
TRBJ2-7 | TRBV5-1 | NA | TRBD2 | TGCGCCAGCAGCTTGAGGGGCGGGCTAGCGGGGGCTTCCTACGAGCAGTACTTC | CASSLRGGLAGASYEQYF
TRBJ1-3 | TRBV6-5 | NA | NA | TGTGCCAGCAGTTCGGGAGGCTCTGGAAACACCATATATTTT | CASSSGGSGNTIYF
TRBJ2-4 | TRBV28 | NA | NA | TGTGCCAGCAGTTTGTCGGGGGACCTAGCCAAAAACATTCAGTACTTC | CASSLSGDLAKNIQYF
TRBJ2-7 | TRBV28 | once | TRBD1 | TGTGCCAGCAGGGGACAGAGCTCCTACGAGCAGTACTTC | CASRGQSSYEQYF
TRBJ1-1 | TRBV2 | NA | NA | TGTGCCAGCAGCTGGGGGGGGAGAGAAACTGAAGCTTTCTTT | CASSWGGRETEAFF
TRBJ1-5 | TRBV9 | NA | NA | TGTGCCAGCAGCCCCCGGAGGGATAGCAATCAGCCCCAGCATTTT | CASSPRRDSNQPQHF
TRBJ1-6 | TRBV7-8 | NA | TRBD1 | TGTGCCAGCACAATCCTGTCGGGACAGGGTGGATCCTATAATTCACCCCTCCACTTT | CASTILSGQGGSYNSPLHF